This T cell receptor beta chain is from a study of early T cells in non-severe SARS-CoV-2 infection (dated by TCRdb to about 2021). At the level of the whole study: Because TCR sequencing relied on bulk RNA taken from unsorted whole blood, pairing of alpha and beta chains was not possible. The research as a whole found: VDJdb matching was skewed toward anti-spike CD8 responses and likely underestimated virus-specific expansions by missing private and CD4 specificities.

The CDR3, cysteine through phenylalanine, is 12 amino acids long. Only the CDR3 part of the read is kept: 36 bases, read in frame from the first base. The trim is 0 bases for V and 2 bases for J, with a gap of 1 base between the germline ends. From a lookup of the germline V gene, CDR1 and CDR2 are ENHRY and SYGVKD. As for this clonotype: The antigen it binds to is not known. Base qualities are not at hand, and no much larger clone is one base apart.

The method behind the library was 5' RACE. The sample was run on a NextSeq 500. To correct for sequencing error and PCR bias, the TCR library protocol tagged individual cDNA molecules with unique molecular identifiers. Sequencing covered both TCR alpha and beta chains, and within each sample the abundances of alpha and beta sequences were tightly co-correlated. The original methods were these. Decombinator V4 was used to annotate the V gene, J gene and CDR3 of the TCR sequences. Expanded TCRs were defined as changing significantly between any two time points under a Poisson model with p below 0.0001. Abundances of TCRs were expressed as counts per million after normalisation to the total number of TCRs sequenced in each sample. TRAV1-2 paired with TRAJ12, TRAJ20 or TRAJ33 defined MAIT TCRs, while TRAV10 paired with TRAJ18 defined iNKT TCRs. VDJdb, accessed 1 November 2021, was searched for CMV, EBV and SARS-CoV-2 annotated TCRs, excluding TCRs annotated for multiple antigens. TCRdb handled the public reads itself, with Q25 trimming in fastp and clone calling in MiXCR, and kept productive beta chains. When rows share a CDR3 protein, they turn into one entry using the most common DNA and genes. These V and J calls are TCRdb output, not the study's own analysis. The sample profile shows tens of thousands of distinct CDR3 sequences; 15% of them were found once. The top ten clonotypes cover approximately 11% of the sample.

The study was a case-control design nested within a healthcare worker cohort in London, UK, with weekly nasopharyngeal swab PCR tests and blood sampling. Healthcare workers were recruited between 23 and 31 March 2020, during the week of the UK lockdown, and were followed weekly for up to 16 weeks. The sequence was obtained from an adult who was a healthcare worker with PCR-confirmed SARS-CoV-2 infection or an uninfected control (not recorded which). The chain links TRBV10-3 with TRBJ2-5; the D segment cannot be called with confidence. The sample here was whole blood, taken at baseline. The nucleotides are TGTGCCATCAGTGAGTCACAAGAGACCCAGTACTTC. Its amino acids are CAISESQETQYF.